This T cell receptor (beta chain) was found in a study of CXCR3-negative and CXCR3-positive naive CD8 T cells. Every subset of CD8+ T cells was sorted in triplicate at hundreds of thousands of cells each. General study results and limits: Surface CD5 looked about the same in the naive subsets, so the authors worked out TCR strength from TRB CDR3 properties. For CXCR3-positive naive cells, TRB CDR3s were more hydrophobic than those of CXCR3-negative naive cells.

Notes on this clonotype: Its target is unknown.

Researchers prepared the TRB cDNA libraries using 5' RACE with UMI labels. TCRdb reprocessed the 5' RACE reads and keeps a single row for each CDR3 protein, giving no DNA. This sample's table reports fewer than 65,000 distinct CDR3 sequences. The CDR3 runs to 14 residues. CDR1 is SEHNR and CDR2 is FQNEAQ in the germline V gene (reference sequence). This TCR derives from a human donor in good health. Some clones in this sample may be carry-over from other donors' samples. This sequence joins TRBV7-9 and TRBJ2-1; no DNA is available, so the TRBD2 call from TCRdb remains unchecked. Sequencing was done on a sample of naive CXCR3+ CD8+ T cells from blood. Subset defined: CD45RO-CCR7+CD27+CD95- naive CD8+ T cells expressing CXCR3 (TNR3+). CDR3 amino acids: CASSLGTTPDEQFF.